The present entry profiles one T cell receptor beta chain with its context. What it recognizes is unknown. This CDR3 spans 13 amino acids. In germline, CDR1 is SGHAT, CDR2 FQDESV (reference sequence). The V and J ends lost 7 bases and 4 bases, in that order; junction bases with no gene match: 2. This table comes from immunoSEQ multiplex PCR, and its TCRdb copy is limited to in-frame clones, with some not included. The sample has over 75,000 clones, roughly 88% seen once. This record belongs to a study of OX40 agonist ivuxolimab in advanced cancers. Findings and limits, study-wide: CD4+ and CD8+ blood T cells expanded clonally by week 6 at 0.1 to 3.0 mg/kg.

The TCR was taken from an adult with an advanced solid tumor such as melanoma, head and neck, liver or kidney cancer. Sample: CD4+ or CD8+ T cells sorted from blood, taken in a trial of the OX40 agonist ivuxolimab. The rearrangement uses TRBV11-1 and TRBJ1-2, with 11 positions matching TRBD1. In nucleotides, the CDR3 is TGTGCCAGCACTGGACAGGGGGCCTATGGCTACACCTTC. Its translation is CASTGQGAYGYTF.